This T cell receptor (beta chain) stems from a study of TIL therapy for anti-PD-1-resistant metastatic lung cancer. Study information: Median patient age was 54, ranging roughly 38-75 years. Four tumors were EGFR-mutant and two were ALK-rearranged. Study findings and constraints: After infusion, TIL clonotypes partly replaced peripheral T cells and declined over months.

The sample's time point: pre-treatment sample, taken before nivolumab and TIL therapy. Enrollment ran from late 2017 to early 2020. The sample holds a few counts of this clone. Its specificity is not known. This was the immunoSEQ v3 assay. TCRdb's copy holds only in-frame clones and misses some; the assay was immunoSEQ multiplex PCR. Among approximately 45,000 clones listed, 70% to 80% were seen once. This TCR derives from a man between 65 and 79 years old with non-small cell lung cancer. Sample: blood, taken at baseline.

CDR3 nucleotide sequence: TGTGCCACCAGCGGATACAATGAGCAGTTCTTC. Its protein is CATSGYNEQFF. The chain carries TRBV15 and TRBJ2-1; D gene ambiguous. Trimming removed 5 bases at V and 4 bases at J, with 3 bases between. This CDR3 has 11 residues. The germline V gene has CDR1 LNHNV and CDR2 YYDKDF (reference sequence).